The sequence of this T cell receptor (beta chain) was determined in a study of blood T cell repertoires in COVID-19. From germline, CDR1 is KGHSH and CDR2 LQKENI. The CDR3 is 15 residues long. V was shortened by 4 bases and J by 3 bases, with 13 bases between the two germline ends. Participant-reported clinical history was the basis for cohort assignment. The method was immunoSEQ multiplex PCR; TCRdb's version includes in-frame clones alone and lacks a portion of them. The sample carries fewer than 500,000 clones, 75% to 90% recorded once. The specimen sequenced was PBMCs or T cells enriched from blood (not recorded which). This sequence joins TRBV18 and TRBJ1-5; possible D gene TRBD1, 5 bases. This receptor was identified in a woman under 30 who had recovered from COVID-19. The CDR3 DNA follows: TGTGCCAGCTCACTCACCCAGGGTACCAATCAGCCCCAGCATTTT. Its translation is CASSLTQGTNQPQHF.